A selection of T cell receptor beta chains follows, all from one sample in a study of cytomegalovirus exposure and HLA in healthy donors. Assay used: immunoSEQ multiplex PCR; TCRdb lists only in-frame clones, some missing. This sample has 140,000 to 150,000 clones; roughly 84% occur once, and the top ten carry 2% to 2.5%. Sample: PBMCs. Receptors originate from a boy between 2 and 15 years old in good health and CMV-seronegative. CDR3s include the opening cysteine and the closing phenylalanine or tryptophan. The D gene is left open where the match is weak. Size is stated for part of the rows, as once, few or many counts, or as a class when the clone is expanded.

TRBV9	17	TRBJ2-6	TRBD1	few	TGTGCCAGCAGCGAGCCCCGGACAGGGGCTGGGGCCAACGTCCTGACTTTC	CASSEPRTGAGANVLTF
TRBV28	13	TRBJ2-7	TRBD2	.	TGTGCCAGCAGTTTATCGGGGGGCTACGAGCAGTACTTC	CASSLSGGYEQYF
TRBV18	16	TRBJ2-1	TRBD1	.	TGTGCCAGCTCACCCTCCGGGACAGGGAGTGTCGATGAGCAGTTCTTC	CASSPSGTGSVDEQFF
TRBV5-1	15	TRBJ2-7	TRBD2	.	TGCGCCAGCAGCTTGGTGTCTAGCGGGGGTTACGAGCAGTACTTC	CASSLVSSGGYEQYF
TRBV4-3	15	TRBJ2-2	.	once	TGCGCCAGCAGCCAAGGTGGGCACTACACCGGGGAGCTGTTTTTT	CASSQGGHYTGELFF
TRBV11-3	15	TRBJ2-3	.	.	TGTGCTTCACGAAGGGGGTTGGGATGGGCGGATACGCAGTATTTT	CASRRGLGWADTQYF
TRBV10-3	15	TRBJ2-2	TRBD1	.	TGTGCCATCAGTGCCCAGACAGGGGGTAGCGGGGAGCTGTTTTTT	CAISAQTGGSGELFF
TRBV4-2	15	TRBJ2-7	.	.	TGTGCCAGCAGCCATTATTCGGGGAGGTCCTACGAGCAGTACTTC	CASSHYSGRSYEQYF
TRBV30	13	TRBJ1-1	.	.	TGTGCCTGGAGTGCCCCCTTGAACACTGAAGCTTTCTTT	CAWSAPLNTEAFF
TRBV7-6	12	TRBJ1-2	TRBD1	.	TGTGCCAGCAGCCCCCAGGGGGATGGCTACACCTTC	CASSPQGDGYTF
TRBV6-4	14	TRBJ2-2	TRBD2	.	TGTGCCAGCAAGGCGGGAGTGGCCACCGGGGAGCTGTTTTTT	CASKAGVATGELFF
TRBV18	13	TRBJ2-3	TRBD1	.	TGTGCCAGCTCGCCTGGGACAGAAGATACGCAGTATTTT	CASSPGTEDTQYF
TRBV9	17	TRBJ2-1	TRBD2	.	TGTGCCAGCAGTGAGGGGGTAGCGGGAGGGCCAGACAATGAGCAGTTCTTC	CASSEGVAGGPDNEQFF